This T cell receptor beta chain was profiled in a study of T cells in Graves' hyperthyroidism and ophthalmopathy. The CDR3 extends over 16 amino acids. The V end was cut by 10 bases, the J end by 1 base, with 22 bases between. This clonotype was counted a few times. Researchers took RNA transcripts and amplified the TCR beta CDR3 regions from them. Using the HTBI primer set, a first-round RT-PCR was run on the TCR CDR3. TCRdb re-analysed the multiplex PCR reads in MiXCR, keeping a single row per CDR3 protein. Of some 560,000 distinct CDR3 sequences listed, 14% are singletons. Sequencing was performed on blood. The gene calls are TRBV12-3 or TRBV12-4 and TRBJ1-1; no firm D call. This TCR was sampled from a woman between 40 and 50 years old with Graves' hyperthyroidism. CDR3 in amino acids: CATMFWASPQNTEAFF. Written as DNA, the CDR3 is TGTGCCACTATGTTCTGGGCGAGTCCTCAGAACACTGAAGCTTTCTTT.